This T cell receptor beta chain was found in a study of cytomegalovirus exposure and HLA in healthy donors. A single count supports this clone. The CDR3 is 13 residues long. V was clipped by 4 bases and J by 7 bases; unmatched bases: 5. Germline CDR1 and CDR2: SGHTS and YDEGEE. PCR primers comprised 60 Vbeta and 13 Jbeta primers. TCRdb's copy holds only in-frame clones and misses some; the assay was immunoSEQ multiplex PCR. The repertoire consists of approximately 150,000 clones, with around 75% occurring once and the leading ten covering roughly 2.9%. The chain couples TRBV5-8 to TRBJ1-5, with 7 bases identical to TRBD1. What was sequenced was PBMCs. The receptor was derived from a woman aged 25-40 years in good health and CMV-seronegative. The CDR3 sequence is CASSLRGAQPQHF. The CDR3 DNA reads as TGTGCCAGCAGCCTCAGGGGGGCACAGCCCCAGCATTTT.